This is a list of T cell receptor beta chains from one sample in a study of vaccination effects on CD4 cells after COVID-19. TCRdb keeps only in-frame clones here, not all; method: immunoSEQ multiplex PCR. The table includes about 26,000 clones, roughly 85% detected once. Their target antigens are unknown. The sample in question was CD4+ T cells from PBMCs cultured with SARS-CoV-2 spike peptides, obtained after COVID-19 vaccination. Receptors were obtained from a human donor who received a COVID-19 vaccine. Some clones in this sample may be carry-over from other donors' samples. CDR3s include the opening cysteine and the closing phenylalanine or tryptophan. Each record gives: clone size, D gene, V gene, J gene, CDR3 protein, CDR3 DNA. The D gene is left open where the match is weak. Clone sizes are given selectively: once, few, many, or a class where the clone is expanded.

NA	NA	TRBV29-1	TRBJ2-2	CSVKTLNTGELFF	TGCAGCGTTAAAACGTTAAACACCGGGGAGCTGTTTTTT
NA	NA	TRBV18	TRBJ1-6	CASSPQAGSSPLHF	TGTGCCAGCTCACCACAAGCCGGCAGTTCACCCCTCCACTTT
NA	NA	TRBV2	TRBJ2-3	CASSERGLSTDTQYF	TGTGCCAGCAGTGAACGGGGGCTTAGCACAGATACGCAGTATTTT
NA	NA	TRBV9	TRBJ1-6	CASSPGLQGQSPLHF	TGTGCCAGCAGCCCTGGTCTGCAGGGCCAATCACCCCTCCACTTT
NA	TRBD1	TRBV6-5	TRBJ2-1	CASRDRGSYNEQFF	TGTGCCAGCAGGGACAGGGGTTCCTACAATGAGCAGTTCTTC
NA	NA	TRBV12-3/TRBV12-4	TRBJ2-5	CASSYQETQYF	TGTGCCAGCAGCTACCAAGAGACCCAGTACTTC
NA	NA	TRBV5-1	TRBJ2-2	CASSLGPINTGELFF	TGCGCCAGCAGCTTAGGACCGATCAACACCGGGGAGCTGTTTTTT
few	TRBD1	TRBV27	TRBJ1-1	CASSTLRQGSGTEAFF	TGTGCCAGCAGTACCCTCCGACAGGGGTCGGGGACTGAAGCTTTCTTT
NA	NA	TRBV6-1	TRBJ2-1	CASSEFRGSEQFF	TGTGCCAGCAGTGAATTCAGGGGCAGTGAGCAGTTCTTC
NA	NA	TRBV5-1	TRBJ2-1	CASSDYNEQFF	TGCGCCAGCTCGGATTACAATGAGCAGTTCTTC
NA	NA	TRBV6-5	TRBJ1-4	CASSEIGTWDEKLFF	TGTGCCAGCAGCGAGATTGGGACATGGGATGAAAAACTGTTTTTT
NA	NA	TRBV28	TRBJ1-4	CASKTMGRENEKLFF	TGTGCCAGCAAAACCATGGGACGGGAGAATGAAAAACTGTTTTTT
medium-sized	TRBD1	TRBV19	TRBJ1-6	CASSSDRENSPLHF	TGTGCCAGTAGTTCGGACAGGGAGAATTCACCCCTCCACTTT